These 30 T cell receptor beta chains originate from one sample sequenced in a study of persistence of HIV-infected CD4 T cells. Cells were stimulated nonspecifically with anti-CD3/anti-CD28 magnetic beads. Sorting of responding CD4+ T cells relied on upregulated CD40 ligand together with CD69. Antigens for these TCRs are unknown. Sequencing used immunoSEQ version 4 in survey mode. The protocol was immunoSEQ multiplex PCR, while the TCRdb copy is restricted to in-frame clones and leaves out a portion. The data hold some 50,000 clones, with approximately 90% observed a single time. The sample in question was CD4+ T cells sorted from PBMCs after roughly 20-hour stimulation, obtained from a patient who received antiretroviral therapy. The receptors shown here come from an adult woman with HIV who was CMV-seropositive.

V gene TRBV5-1 combines with J gene TRBJ1-2; D is unclear. V lost 2 bases and J lost 3, with 14 bases in between. The germline CDR1 and CDR2 sequences are SGHRS and YFSETQ. This CDR3 has 15 residues. This chain's CDR3 is CASSLMVSTHYGYTF. CDR3 nucleotides: TGCGCCAGCAGCTTAATGGTATCGACCCACTATGGCTACACCTTC.

This sequence joins TRBV5-4 and TRBJ2-1; the D gene could be TRBD1 or TRBD2 (5 bases each). The CDR3 has 16 amino acids. V shed 0 bases and J shed 4 bases, with 14 bases lying between them. CDR1 is SGHNT, CDR2 YYREEE, per germline (reference sequence). CDR3 amino acids: CASSLGGSLGYNEQFF. CDR3 nucleotide sequence: TGTGCCAGCAGCTTGGGGGGGAGTTTGGGTTACAATGAGCAGTTCTTC.

The gene calls are TRBV19 and TRBJ1-5, with a tentative D call TRBD1 (5 bases). The CDR3 length is 12 residues. Deletions cut 5 bases from V and 7 bases from J, with 9 bases between. CDR1 and CDR2 (germline): LNHDA, SQIVND (reference sequence). CDR3 sequence reads: CASSGGDQPQHF. Here the CDR3 DNA reads TGTGCCAGTAGTGGGGGGGACCAGCCCCAGCATTTT.

The CDR3 spells CSVEVWAVVMSTEAFF. The CDR3 region has the DNA TGCAGCGTTGAGGTATGGGCGGTGGTGATGAGCACTGAAGCTTTCTTT. The rearrangement uses TRBV29-1 and TRBJ1-1; D is uncertain. The length of the CDR3 is 16 residues. CDR1 and CDR2 from the germline V gene are SQVTM and ANQGSEA. V was clipped by 3 bases and J by 4 bases, with 21 bases between them.

CDR3 sequence reads: CASSWDRLEMNTEAFF. CDR3 nucleotides: TGTGCCAGCAGCTGGGACAGGTTAGAGATGAACACTGAAGCTTTCTTT. The rearrangement uses TRBV5-8 and TRBJ1-1, with TRBD1 matching over 8 bases. V dropped 3 bases and J dropped 0; count of bases not matched to a gene: 7. This CDR3 is 16 amino acids long. Germline-derived CDR1 and CDR2 are SGHTS and YDEGEE.

Here the CDR3 DNA reads TGTGCCAGTAGTATGTTGACAGAAGGAAACACCATATATTTT. Translating gives CASSMLTEGNTIYF. The chain links TRBV19 to TRBJ1-3; possibly TRBD1 for D (5 bases). The CDR3 extends over 14 amino acids. Trimming cost V 3 bases and J 4 bases, with 10 bases left between them. Germline assignment: CDR1 LNHDA and CDR2 SQIVND (reference sequence).

The rearrangement joins TRBV28 to TRBJ1-4; no definite D call. Trimming shortened V by 5 bases and J by 0 bases, and 19 bases separated the two germline ends. The CDR3 contains 18 residues. Per the germline V gene, CDR1 is MDHEN and CDR2 is SYDVKM. As DNA, the CDR3 is TGTGCCAGCAGTAAGACCCCTATTGCATGGGCAACTAATGAAAAACTGTTTTTT. Translating it yields CASSKTPIAWATNEKLFF.

The rearrangement joins TRBV7-2 to TRBJ2-1, with TRBD2 matching over 13 bases. The V gene end was trimmed by 2 bases and the J gene end by 9 bases; junction bases not matched to a gene: 4. Per germline, CDR1 SGHTA and CDR2 FQGNSA. The CDR3 extends over 15 amino acids. In DNA form, the CDR3 reads TGTGCCAGCAGCTTAACTAGCGGGGGGGCCGGTGAGCAGTTCTTC. This gives the protein CASSLTSGGAGEQFF.

This clone has a handful of counts. The chain employs TRBV10-3 and TRBJ1-1, with a weak D call TRBD1 (6 bases). This CDR3 region has 12 residues. Germline V lookup: CDR1 ENHRY, CDR2 SYGVKD. V dropped 11 bases and J dropped 4 bases, with 14 bases sitting between them. The CDR3 sequence is CAGSRDTTEAFF. The CDR3 nucleotides read TGTGCCGGCTCCCGGGACACCACTGAAGCTTTCTTT.

The chain couples TRBV18 to TRBJ2-7; TRBD1 matches at 9 bases. CDR1 and CDR2 from the germline V gene are KGHSH and LQKENI. With 0 bases clipped from V and 5 bases from J, the junction kept 5 bases outside the gene matches. The CDR3 runs 15 residues. The CDR3 region is CASSPPGQGLNEQYF. For the CDR3, the DNA is TGTGCCAGCTCACCACCGGGACAGGGACTTAACGAGCAGTACTTC.

This chain connects TRBV3-1 (or the pseudogene TRBV3-2) to TRBJ1-3, with TRBD1 identical over 8 bases. Unmatched junction bases numbered 5, after V lost 5 bases and J lost 2 bases. The germline V gene has CDR1 LGHDT and CDR2 YNNKEL (reference sequence). The CDR3 is 15 residues long. The DNA of the CDR3 is TGTGCCAGCAGCTTATTACAGGGGGCTGGAAACACCATATATTTT. Protein: CASSLLQGAGNTIYF.

This chain uses TRBV5-8 with TRBJ1-2; D not resolved. Germline values: CDR1 SGHTS, CDR2 YDEGEE. V gave up 0 bases and J gave up 8 bases, with 11 bases separating them. This CDR3 is 13 amino acids long. The CDR3 DNA follows: TGTGCCAGCAGCTTGGTGCGGGGAGGCGGCTACACCTTC. This translates into CASSLVRGGGYTF.

V is TRBV18 and J is TRBJ1-4, with no clear D. Germline CDR1 KGHSH, CDR2 LQKENI. Trimming removed 6 bases at V and 0 bases at J, with 14 bases between. There are 16 residues in the CDR3. The CDR3 loop is CASSGGSYATNEKLFF. In nucleotides, the CDR3 is TGTGCCAGCTCCGGTGGAAGCTATGCAACTAATGAAAAACTGTTTTTT.

The chain employs TRBV5-6 and TRBJ1-1, with 8 nucleotides matching TRBD1. CDR1 is SGHDT, CDR2 YYEEEE, per germline. The CDR3 contains 14 residues. V was pared by 4 bases and J by 11 bases, with 13 bases of the junction left unmatched. The CDR3 loop reads CASSRTGIGLEAFF. CDR3 coding DNA: TGTGCCAGCAGCCGGACAGGGATTGGATTAGAGGCTTTCTTT.

This chain connects TRBV15 to TRBJ2-7; D gene unclear. Deletions cut 2 bases from V and 2 bases from J, with 7 bases between. CDR1 and CDR2 (germline): LNHNV, YYDKDF (reference sequence). CDR3 length equals 13 residues. CDR3 sequence (DNA): TGTGCCACCAGCAGACTCCTAGCCTACGAGCAGTACTTC. This encodes CATSRLLAYEQYF.

CDR3 loop: CASRTSDRYTEAFF. DNA of the CDR3: TGTGCCAGCAGAACTTCAGACAGATACACTGAAGCTTTCTTT. The chain links TRBV28 to TRBJ1-1, with D maybe TRBD1 (5 bases). Germline-derived CDR1 and CDR2 are MDHEN and SYDVKM. The CDR3 runs to 14 residues. The V end was cut by 6 bases, the J end by 3 bases, with 14 bases between. Combining the CDR3 with reference TRBV28 and TRBJ1-1 gives the whole variable domain DVKVTQSSRYLVKRTGEKVFLECVQDMDHENMFWYRQDPGLGLRLIYFSYDVKMKEKGDIPEGYSVSREKKERFSLILESASTNQTSMYLCASRTSDRYTEAFFGQGTRLTVV.

The chain recombines TRBV28 with TRBJ1-5; D may be TRBD1 (5 bases). Germline lookup yields CDR1 MDHEN and CDR2 SYDVKM. V shed 4 bases and J shed 7 bases, with 8 bases lying between them. This CDR3 is 12 amino acids long. CDR3 sequence: CASSSEGQPQHF. The CDR3 DNA is TGTGCCAGCAGTTCCGAGGGGCAGCCCCAGCATTTT.

In this sample, this clone turned up once. V is TRBV27 and J is TRBJ1-2; D gene ambiguous. Germline CDR1 is MNHEY and CDR2 is SMNVEV (reference sequence). The CDR3 loop spans 13 amino acids. Deletions cut 0 bases from V and 2 bases from J, with 4 bases between. The CDR3 DNA follows: TGTGCCAGCAGTTTATCAGGGAACTATGGCTACACCTTC. Encoded protein: CASSLSGNYGYTF.

The V and J genes are TRBV29-1 and TRBJ2-3, with 12 bases aligning to TRBD2. The CDR3 extends over 15 amino acids. In germline, CDR1 is SQVTM, CDR2 ANQGSEA. J lost 8 bases, V lost 4 bases, and 10 bases had no gene match. The CDR3 DNA reads TGCAGCGTTGCGGTCGGACTAGCGGGACCCGGTACGCAGTATTTT. This translates into CSVAVGLAGPGTQYF.

V is TRBV6-5 and J is TRBJ1-5, with D unclear. CDR3 size: 16 residues. V shed 4 bases and J shed 4 bases, with 17 bases lying between them. The germline gives CDR1 MNHEY, CDR2 SVGAGI. CDR3 sequence reads: CASSLRASTTNQPQHF. For the CDR3, the DNA is TGTGCCAGCAGTTTAAGGGCCTCGACTACGAATCAGCCCCAGCATTTT.

V usage is TRBV7-2 and J usage is TRBJ2-5, with 8 bases that match TRBD1. V gave up 2 bases and J gave up 2 bases; unmatched junction bases: 7. This CDR3 has 16 amino acids. Germline lookup yields CDR1 SGHTA and CDR2 FQGNSA. The CDR3 loop is CASSLTGQGGQETQYF. CDR3 nucleotides: TGTGCCAGCAGCTTAACAGGACAGGGTGGACAAGAGACCCAGTACTTC.

The chain combines TRBV5-1 with TRBJ2-2; a possible D gene is TRBD2 (7 bases). This CDR3 contains 15 residues. V gave up 4 bases and J gave up 5 bases, with 15 bases separating them. Germline V gene sequence: CDR1 SGHRS, CDR2 YFSETQ. The CDR3, as DNA: TGCGCCAGCAGCCTGGACGGGGGGCCGACCGGGGAGCTGTTTTTT. Protein: CASSLDGGPTGELFF.

By frequency in the sample, this clone is medium-sized. V and J are TRBV19 and TRBJ2-5; D not resolved. V lost 7 bases to trimming and J lost 3 bases, with 21 bases between them. This CDR3 has 16 amino acids. The V gene's germline CDR1 is LNHDA and CDR2 SQIVND (reference sequence). CDR3 nucleotides: TGTGCCAGTAACGCTGGGGTGTGGCTAGGTAAAGAGACCCAGTACTTC. It codes for CASNAGVWLGKETQYF.

The CDR3 loop is CASSYGGIAEYNQPQHF. DNA for the CDR3: TGTGCCAGCAGTTACGGGGGTATAGCAGAATACAATCAGCCCCAGCATTTT. This chain joins TRBV6-2 or TRBV6-3 and TRBJ1-5; perhaps TRBD1 as D (5 bases). With 2 bases removed from V and 3 bases from J, the gap between germline ends came to 17 bases. Germline V gives CDR1 MNHEY, CDR2 SVGEGT. This CDR3 comprises 17 residues.

V and J are TRBV4-2 and TRBJ2-5; D may match TRBD1 or TRBD2 (5 bases each). Germline lookup yields CDR1 LGHNA and CDR2 YNFKEQ. The CDR3 runs to 15 residues. Trimming stripped 6 bases from V and 1 base from J, with 15 bases between. CDR3 in DNA: TGTGCCAGCAGTCCAGCCTGGGGGACCCAAGAGACCCAGTACTTC. The encoded protein is CASSPAWGTQETQYF.

J is TRBJ1-6 and V is TRBV19, with a possible D match to TRBD1 (6 bases). This CDR3 spans 15 amino acids. Trimming pared 5 bases from V and 9 bases from J, leaving 17 bases between. CDR1 is LNHDA and CDR2 is SQIVND in the germline V gene (reference sequence). The CDR3 is CASSPFQGLSSPLHF. CDR3 coding DNA: TGTGCCAGTAGTCCATTTCAGGGGCTCTCTTCACCCCTCCACTTT.

The CDR3 coding sequence is TGCGCCAGCAGCGCCGGGACTTTGCGGGAGCAGTACTTC. It translates to CASSAGTLREQYF. The chain uses TRBV5-1 and TRBJ2-7; perhaps TRBD2 as D (6 bases). With 4 bases removed from V and 7 bases from J, the gap between germline ends came to 15 bases. This CDR3 spans 13 amino acids. Germline values: CDR1 SGHRS, CDR2 YFSETQ.

The chain has TRBV2 and TRBJ2-3; 8 bases map to TRBD2. Germline CDR1 and CDR2: SNHLY and FYNNEI. V was pared by 2 bases and J by 3 bases, with 7 bases of the junction left unmatched. The CDR3 is made up of 16 amino acids. CDR3 DNA sequence: TGTGCCAGCAGTGAAACGGCTAGCGGGTTGACAGATACGCAGTATTTT. It specifies CASSETASGLTDTQYF.

This clone was seen only once. The J gene is TRBJ2-1, the V gene TRBV12-5; maybe TRBD1 (6 bases). V dropped 5 bases and J dropped 9 bases, with 20 bases sitting between them. The germline CDR1 and CDR2 sequences are LGHNT and FRNRAP. This CDR3 has 15 amino acids. CDR3: CASGLRGPTTIEQFF. Here the CDR3 DNA reads TGTGCTAGTGGTCTCAGGGGCCCGACTACGATTGAGCAGTTCTTC. Variable domain in full (rest from reference TRBV12-5 and TRBJ2-1): DARVTQTPRHKVTEMGQEVTMRCQPILGHNTVFWYRQTMMQGLELLAYFRNRAPLDDSGMPKDRFSAEMPDATLATLKIQPSEPRDSAVYFCASGLRGPTTIEQFFGPGTRLTVL.

The V gene is TRBV4-3, the J gene TRBJ1-1; 10 bases are shared with TRBD1. Trimming at V came to 1 base and at J to 3 bases, leaving 2 bases not matched to a gene. Germline V lookup: CDR1 LGHNA, CDR2 YSLEER. The CDR3 covers 15 residues. CDR3 in DNA: TGCGCCAGCAGCCAAGCCGGGACAGGGGACACTGAAGCTTTCTTT. Amino acid sequence: CASSQAGTGDTEAFF.